These 31 T cell receptor beta chains were sequenced from one sample in a study of cytomegalovirus exposure and HLA in healthy donors (dated by TCRdb to 2015 to 2018). The library was made by the immunoSEQ multiplex PCR assay. The multiplex PCR relied on a mix of 60 forward primers for TCR Vbeta segments and 13 reverse primers for TCR Jbeta segments. Sourced from immuneACCESS, this table was stored by TCRdb with only in-frame sequences that have V and J called. A share of the clones is absent; for the studies checked, an unresolved V gene accounts for under half, and the remainder has no known explanation. Counted in this sample were some 170,000 clones; roughly 80% of them appeared once. The ten largest account for roughly 4.7% of the sample. Sequenced sample: PBMCs. All receptors come from a man aged 30 to 45 in good health and CMV-seronegative.

For this clone: Germline and junction disagree at one end, which may indicate a read error. This chain links TRBV7-9 with TRBJ1-1; D gene unclear. Germline V CDR1 and CDR2: SEHNR, FQNEAQ (reference sequence). The CDR3 has 11 amino acids. The CDR3 loop is CSSSLSAEAFF. Written as DNA, the CDR3 is TGTTCCAGCAGCTTATCCGCTGAAGCTTTCTTT.

V usage is TRBV28 and J usage is TRBJ2-5; D perhaps matches TRBD2 (6 bases). V lost 0 bases and J 5 bases, leaving 13 bases between the germline ends. Germline V gene lookup returns CDR1 MDHEN and CDR2 SYDVKM. The CDR3 extends over 15 amino acids. CDR3 DNA: TGTGCCAGCAGTTTATGGGCCGAAGGAGGGGAGACCCAGTACTTC. It codes for CASSLWAEGGETQYF.

The rearrangement joins TRBV7-9 to TRBJ2-1; 14 bases agree with TRBD2. Germline V gene lookup returns CDR1 SEHNR and CDR2 FQNEAQ (reference sequence). The CDR3 is 17 residues long. V shed 4 bases, J shed 7 bases, and the junction held 9 bases outside the gene matches. CDR3 coding DNA: TGTGCCAGCAGCTATTTTTTGGGACTAGCGGGAGTAAATGAGCAGTTCTTC. Its translation: CASSYFLGLAGVNEQFF.

The rearrangement links TRBV28 to TRBJ2-7; D is perhaps TRBD2 (7 bases). The CDR3 is made up of 17 amino acids. Germline CDR1 is MDHEN and CDR2 is SYDVKM. V gave up 3 bases and J gave up 3 bases, with 21 bases separating them. Here the CDR3 DNA reads TGTGCCAGCAGTTTGAGGGGGTACAGACTAGCAGACTACGAGCAGTACTTC. Translated, it gives CASSLRGYRLADYEQYF.

V is TRBV25-1 and J is TRBJ1-3, with D unresolved. Trimming pared 6 bases from V and 1 base from J, leaving 4 bases between. This CDR3 has 12 residues. CDR1 MGHDK and CDR2 SYGVNS come from the germline V gene. CDR3 coding DNA: TGTGCCAGCAGCAGATCTGGAAACACCATATATTTT. This translates into CASSRSGNTIYF.

The V gene is TRBV2, the J gene TRBJ1-5; 7 bases map to TRBD1. The CDR3 covers 16 residues. V trimming: 5 bases; J trimming: 4 bases; junction bases outside the gene matches: 11. CDR1 SNHLY and CDR2 FYNNEI come from the germline V gene. CDR3 DNA: TGTGCCAGCAGTCAGGCCGGGACAGAGTTGAATCAGCCCCAGCATTTT. Translating it yields CASSQAGTELNQPQHF.

The chain is built from TRBV7-2 and TRBJ1-2, with a possible D match to TRBD1 (5 bases). From germline, CDR1 is SGHTA and CDR2 FQGNSA. The ends were cut back, 7 bases at V and 4 bases at J, with 13 bases in the middle. CDR3 length equals 13 residues. The CDR3 is CASTIGAGYGYTF. The CDR3 nucleotides are TGTGCCAGCACCATTGGGGCCGGCTATGGCTACACCTTC.

J is TRBJ2-1 and V is TRBV5-1; 15 bases map to TRBD2. The germline gives CDR1 SGHRS, CDR2 YFSETQ. The CDR3 sequence is 19 residues long. After removal of 1 base from V and 2 bases from J, the junction contained 7 bases not matched to a gene. The CDR3 nucleotides are TGCGCCAGCAGCTTGCCAGGACTAGCGGGAGGGGGGACCTACAATGAGCAGTTCTTC. This translates into CASSLPGLAGGGTYNEQFF.

The chain employs TRBV12-2 and TRBJ1-2. TRBV12-2 is an annotated pseudogene. The CDR3 loop spans 12 amino acids. As DNA, the CDR3 is TGTGCAAGTCGCCCGGGGGACTATGGCTACACCTTC. Amino acid sequence: CASRPGDYGYTF.

The chain combines TRBV23-1 with TRBJ1-2; 9 nucleotides line up with TRBD1. TRBV23-1 is an ORF, with its function uncertain. The CDR3 has 15 amino acids. V gave up 8 bases and J gave up 4 bases; unmatched junction bases: 11. The CDR3 coding sequence is TGCGCCAGCTATTTGGGACAGGGCCTATTCTATGGCTACACCTTC. This sequence encodes CASYLGQGLFYGYTF.

The DNA of the CDR3 is TGCGCCAGCGCCGGGACTCACGCCTACGAGCAGTACTTC. It codes for CASAGTHAYEQYF. The chain joins TRBV5-1 to TRBJ2-7; maybe TRBD2 (6 bases). This CDR3 contains 13 residues. V was clipped by 7 bases and J by 2 bases, with 13 bases between them. The V gene's germline CDR1 is SGHRS and CDR2 YFSETQ.

V is TRBV27 and J is TRBJ1-2; a possible D gene is TRBD1 (6 bases). This CDR3 is built from 12 residues. Germline V gives CDR1 MNHEY, CDR2 SMNVEV (reference sequence). V was cut by 7 bases and J by 8 bases, with 14 bases left in between. CDR3 nucleotides: TGTGCCAGCACCTCAGGGGTAGGCGGCTACACCTTC. It translates to CASTSGVGGYTF.

The V and J genes are TRBV27 and TRBJ1-4, with 10 bases fitting TRBD1. V dropped 4 bases and J dropped 7; count of bases not matched to a gene: 6. The CDR3 consists of 15 residues. Germline V gene data show CDR1 as MNHEY and CDR2 as SMNVEV (reference sequence). The CDR3 spells CASSSTGTGVEKLFF. The CDR3, as DNA: TGTGCCAGCAGTTCTACCGGGACAGGGGTTGAAAAACTGTTTTTT. Together with reference TRBV27 and TRBJ1-4, the CDR3 gives the full variable domain: EAQVTQNPRYLITVTGKKLTVTCSQNMNHEYMSWYRQDPGLGLRQIYYSMNVEVTDKGDVPEGYKVSRKEKRNFPLILESPSPNQTSLYFCASSSTGTGVEKLFFGSGTQLSVL.

V is TRBV7-9 and J is TRBJ1-5; unclear D gene. V was pared by 3 bases and J by 5 bases, with 14 bases between. CDR1 is SEHNR, CDR2 FQNEAQ, per germline (reference sequence). The CDR3 is 15 amino acids. CDR3 residues: CASSFGVQADQPQHF. In DNA form, the CDR3 reads TGTGCCAGCAGCTTCGGTGTTCAGGCTGATCAGCCCCAGCATTTT.

The sample holds a few counts of this clone. The gene calls are TRBV6-6 and TRBJ1-1; no firm D call. Germline CDR1 and CDR2: MNHNY and SVGAGI (reference sequence). CDR3 size: 15 residues. V was clipped by 8 bases and J by 0 bases, with 16 bases between them. The CDR3 loop is CASGELALMNTEAFF. CDR3 in DNA: TGTGCCAGCGGGGAGCTGGCGCTTATGAACACTGAAGCTTTCTTT.

The CDR3 region is CASSLRDRGFEKLFF. The DNA for the CDR3 is TGTGCCAGCAGCTTGCGGGACAGGGGTTTTGAAAAACTGTTTTTT. The chain links TRBV11-2 to TRBJ1-4; 10 nucleotides align to TRBD1. Germline V gene lookup returns CDR1 SGHAT and CDR2 FQNNGV. This CDR3 region has 15 residues. Losses at the gene ends were 3 bases for V and 7 bases for J; bases not matched to a gene: 5. Full variable domain (remainder filled in from reference TRBV11-2 and TRBJ1-4): EAGVAQSPRYKIIEKRQSVAFWCNPISGHATLYWYQQILGQGPKLLIQFQNNGVVDDSQLPKDRFSAERLKGVDSTLKIQPAKLEDSAVYLCASSLRDRGFEKLFFGSGTQLSVL.

The gene calls are TRBV15 and TRBJ2-3; 7 bases line up with TRBD2. Germline V CDR1 and CDR2: LNHNV, YYDKDF (reference sequence). This CDR3 comprises 16 residues. Trimming cost V 0 bases and J 4 bases; bases outside gene matches: 7. This CDR3 reads CATSRDPAGAPDTQYF. The DNA for the CDR3 is TGTGCCACCAGCAGAGATCCGGCGGGAGCCCCAGATACGCAGTATTTT.

The V gene is TRBV5-6, the J gene TRBJ1-2; no reliable D call. The CDR3 extends over 12 amino acids. CDR1 is SGHDT, CDR2 YYEEEE, per germline. V lost 4 bases and J lost 2, with 6 bases in between. CDR3 sequence reads: CASSPFNYGYTF. The CDR3 DNA follows: TGTGCCAGCAGCCCATTCAACTATGGCTACACCTTC. The whole variable domain, remainder taken from reference TRBV5-6 and TRBJ1-2, is DAGVTQSPTHLIKTRGQQVTLRCSPKSGHDTVSWYQQALGQGPQFIFQYYEEEERQRGNFPDRFSGHQFPNYSSELNVNALLLGDSALYLCASSPFNYGYTFGSGTRLTVV.

This chain joins TRBV25-1 and TRBJ2-1; the match to TRBD2 covers 10 bases. V trimming: 1 base; J trimming: 0 bases; junction bases outside the gene matches: 6. Germline lookup yields CDR1 MGHDK and CDR2 SYGVNS. There are 18 residues in the CDR3. The chain's CDR3 is CASSEFGTSASSYNEQFF. The CDR3 nucleotides read TGTGCCAGCAGTGAATTCGGGACTAGCGCGAGCTCCTACAATGAGCAGTTCTTC.

A few counts support this clone. The chain links TRBV29-1 to TRBJ1-5; D gene unclear. Trimming left V 6 bases short and J 0 bases short, with 6 bases between. The CDR3 is 12 residues long. Germline CDR1 reads SQVTM; CDR2 reads ANQGSEA. The CDR3 spells CSVGNSNQPQHF. Here the CDR3 DNA reads TGCAGCGTCGGTAATAGCAATCAGCCCCAGCATTTT.

The chain links TRBV9 to TRBJ2-1; 8 nucleotides agree with TRBD1. The V gene end was trimmed by 1 base and the J gene end by 9 bases; junction bases not matched to a gene: 6. The CDR3 extends over 14 amino acids. In germline, CDR1 is SGDLS, CDR2 YYNGEE. The CDR3 spells CASSVRTGNGEQFF. CDR3 coding DNA: TGTGCCAGCAGCGTAAGGACAGGGAACGGTGAGCAGTTCTTC.

V usage is TRBV11-3 and J usage is TRBJ2-6; possibly TRBD2 for D (5 bases). With 1 base removed from V and 1 base from J, the gap between germline ends came to 8 bases. The germline V gene encodes CDR1 SGHNT and CDR2 YENEEA. The CDR3 covers 16 residues. The CDR3 DNA follows: TGTGCCAGCAGCTTAGGCGGGTGGTCTGGGGCCAACGTCCTGACTTTC. This encodes CASSLGGWSGANVLTF.

The V call is TRBV6-1, the J call TRBJ2-1; D gene uncertain. The CDR3 covers 14 residues. The ends were cut back, 7 bases at V and 5 bases at J, with 15 bases in the middle. Germline V lookup: CDR1 MNHNS, CDR2 SASEGT. The CDR3 loop is CASTLTVVNNEQFF. CDR3 nucleotide sequence: TGTGCCAGCACCCTCACTGTTGTCAACAATGAGCAGTTCTTC.

The chain carries TRBV6-5 and TRBJ1-5; D is unclear. Per the germline V gene, CDR1 is MNHEY and CDR2 is SVGAGI. The CDR3 spans 14 residues. V was clipped by 5 bases and J by 4 bases, with 12 bases between them. This CDR3 reads CASSAGPGNQPQHF. The CDR3 nucleotides are TGTGCCAGCAGTGCAGGACCGGGGAATCAGCCCCAGCATTTT.

The count of this clone is one. The chain combines TRBV18 with TRBJ2-7; D remains unclear. The germline V gene encodes CDR1 KGHSH and CDR2 LQKENI. V lost 2 bases and J lost 5, with 4 bases in between. The CDR3 length is 11 residues. The CDR3 protein is CASSPSDEQYF. CDR3 sequence (DNA): TGTGCCAGCTCACCATCGGACGAGCAGTACTTC.

CDR3 loop: CASRGRTGELFF. CDR3 in DNA: TGTGCCAGCAGGGGCCGGACCGGGGAGCTGTTTTTT. This chain connects TRBV27 to TRBJ2-2; no clear D gene. V dropped 6 bases and J dropped 5 bases, with 7 bases sitting between them. The CDR3 extends over 12 amino acids. The V gene's germline CDR1 is MNHEY and CDR2 SMNVEV (reference sequence).

This chain connects TRBV2 to TRBJ1-1, with 7 bases lining up with TRBD1. This CDR3 is 12 amino acids long. With V trimmed by 10 bases and J by 7 bases, 9 bases remained unmatched. Per the germline V gene, CDR1 is SNHLY and CDR2 is FYNNEI. This chain's CDR3 is CANIGGAGEAFF. In nucleotides, the CDR3 is TGTGCCAACATAGGGGGCGCGGGTGAAGCTTTCTTT. Filled out from reference TRBV2 and TRBJ1-1, the complete variable domain reads EPEVTQTPSHQVTQMGQEVILRCVPISNHLYFYWYRQILGQKVEFLVSFYNNEISEKSEIFDDQFSVERPDGSNFTLKIRSTKLEDSAMYFCANIGGAGEAFFGQGTRLTVV.

The chain employs TRBV7-9 and TRBJ1-4; TRBD1 matches at 8 bases. Trimming removed 0 bases from V and 8 bases from J; junction bases left unmatched: 2. Germline values: CDR1 SEHNR, CDR2 FQNEAQ (reference sequence). The CDR3 has 14 amino acids. The CDR3 sequence is CASSLAGTGEKLFF. The CDR3 DNA reads TGTGCCAGCAGCTTAGCAGGGACAGGAGAAAAACTGTTTTTT.

Only one count was recorded for this clone. The chain carries TRBV6-1 and TRBJ1-2; D perhaps matches TRBD1 (6 bases). The length of the CDR3 is 11 residues. CDR1 is MNHNS, CDR2 SASEGT, per germline. V was shortened by 7 bases and J by 7 bases, with 10 bases between the two germline ends. The chain's CDR3 is CASTQGSGYTF. DNA of the CDR3: TGTGCCAGCACACAGGGTAGTGGCTACACCTTC.

This rearrangement joins TRBV2 to TRBJ1-3, with TRBD1 matching 11 bases. This CDR3 contains 14 residues. V shed 8 bases and J 4 bases; nucleotides not matched to a gene: 4. Germline V CDR1 and CDR2: SNHLY, FYNNEI. The CDR3 nucleotides are TGTGCCAGCGGGGGACAGGGGGACGGAAACACCATATATTTT. Translation gives CASGGQGDGNTIYF.

Only a few counts were recorded for this clone. V is TRBV13 and J is TRBJ2-5; the match to TRBD1 covers 11 bases. There are 15 residues in the CDR3. The V gene's germline CDR1 is PRHDT and CDR2 FYEKMQ (reference sequence). Trimming at V came to 5 bases and at J to 5 bases, leaving 7 bases not matched to a gene. CDR3 DNA: TGTGCCAGCAGCGGACGGGACAGGGGGGGGGAGACCCAGTACTTC. The encoded protein is CASSGRDRGGETQYF.